The 8 T cell receptor beta chains in this list originate from one sample, sequenced in a study of T cell responses to AZD1222 COVID-19 vaccine. TCRdb's copy holds only in-frame clones and misses some; the assay was immunoSEQ multiplex PCR. The sample has some 88,000 clones; 90% are singletons. This sample comprised peripheral blood, obtained 28 days after the second AZD1222 dose. The receptor source for this set is an adult who received the AZD1222 COVID-19 vaccine.

The chain is built from TRBV5-4 and TRBJ2-7, with TRBD1 matching 9 bases. J lost 2 bases, V lost 3 bases, and 6 bases had no gene match. The CDR3 has 15 amino acids. Germline CDR1 reads SGHNT; CDR2 reads YYREEE (reference sequence). The CDR3 region is CASSWGTGNTYEQYF. In nucleotides, the CDR3 is TGTGCCAGCAGCTGGGGGACAGGGAACACCTACGAGCAGTACTTC.

The chain couples TRBV19 to TRBJ1-1, with D possibly being TRBD1 (6 bases). CDR1 and CDR2 from the germline V gene are LNHDA and SQIVND (reference sequence). The CDR3 is 16 residues long. Between the trimmed V and J ends, which lost 2 bases and 2 bases, there was a span of 15 bases. The CDR3 nucleotides read TGTGCCAGTAGTATATGGAGGACAGCCTTAAACACTGAAGCTTTCTTT. It is translated as CASSIWRTALNTEAFF.

This clone has a single count. The J gene is TRBJ1-2, the V gene TRBV2; D unclear. CDR3 length: 12 residues. CDR1 SNHLY and CDR2 FYNNEI come from the germline V gene. V lost 7 bases and J lost 4, with 10 bases in between. The CDR3 DNA sequence: TGTGCCAGCATGGCGGAGCCCTATGGCTACACCTTC. Encoded protein: CASMAEPYGYTF.

The gene calls are TRBV5-6 and TRBJ1-5; 11 bases match TRBD1. Germline assignment: CDR1 SGHDT and CDR2 YYEEEE. This CDR3 region has 19 residues. V was clipped by 3 bases and J by 1 base; unmatched bases: 12. For the CDR3, the DNA is TGTGCCAGCAGCTACTCCGTCGGGACAGGGGGTCGGAGCAATCAGCCCCAGCATTTT. Protein product: CASSYSVGTGGRSNQPQHF.

CDR3 sequence reads: CASQTESTGELFF. For the CDR3, the DNA is TGTGCCAGCCAGACAGAATCCACCGGGGAGCTGTTTTTT. The chain recombines TRBV2 with TRBJ2-2, with D perhaps TRBD1 (5 bases). The CDR3 is made up of 13 amino acids. Trimming left V 8 bases short and J 4 bases short, with 11 bases between. Germline CDR1 and CDR2: SNHLY and FYNNEI. Based on the CDR3 plus reference TRBV2 and TRBJ2-2, the full variable domain is EPEVTQTPSHQVTQMGQEVILRCVPISNHLYFYWYRQILGQKVEFLVSFYNNEISEKSEIFDDQFSVERPDGSNFTLKIRSTKLEDSAMYFCASQTESTGELFFGEGSRLTVL.

This chain joins TRBV4-1 and TRBJ1-1, with TRBD1 as a possible D gene (5 bases). This CDR3 is built from 14 residues. CDR1 is MGHRA and CDR2 is YSYEKL in the germline V gene. V was trimmed by 4 bases and J by 1 base, leaving 10 bases between them. This CDR3 reads CASSPWDSNTEAFF. The CDR3 DNA is TGCGCCAGCAGCCCCTGGGACTCGAACACTGAAGCTTTCTTT.

The table lists this clone with a count of one. The chain recombines TRBV14 with TRBJ2-3; TRBD2 matches 7 bases. CDR1 and CDR2 (germline): SGHDN, FVKESK. After removal of 1 base from V and 5 bases from J, the junction contained 3 bases not matched to a gene. The CDR3 sequence is 14 residues long. In DNA form, the CDR3 reads TGTGCCAGCAGCCAAGGGGGAGGGGTAGATACGCAGTATTTT. Its protein is CASSQGGGVDTQYF.

The rearrangement joins TRBV5-1 to TRBJ2-1; weak D call: TRBD1 (5 bases). CDR3 size: 16 residues. Looked up from germline, CDR1 is SGHRS and CDR2 is YFSETQ. V gave up 4 bases and J gave up 8 bases, with 22 bases separating them. CDR3 region: CASSLPLGALSDEQFF. DNA for the CDR3: TGCGCCAGCAGCCTGCCTCTAGGGGCGCTAAGCGATGAGCAGTTCTTC.